This T cell receptor beta chain emerged from a study of CD8 T cells in ankylosing spondylitis. This clonotype was counted between two and nine times. Its antigen is unknown. The study's findings and limits: Seemingly distinctive of ankylosing spondylitis blood was a TCR beta motif formed by eight highly homologous variants.

This CDR3 has 13 residues. Germline CDR1 SGHNT, CDR2 YENEEA. V was clipped by 0 bases and J by 12 bases, with 12 bases between them. TCRdb reprocessed the 5' RACE reads via MiXCR and lists one record per CDR3 protein. The profile shows 120,000 to 150,000 distinct CDR3 sequences, 7.5% to 9.5% of them singletons. This clonotype was sampled from a male donor with ankylosing spondylitis. The rearrangement uses TRBV11-3 and TRBJ2-1, with a possible D match to TRBD1 (6 bases). Specimen: synovial fluid, either unsorted or a sorted T cell fraction (not recorded which). The CDR3 here is CASSLEPGHGQFF. CDR3 DNA: TGTGCCAGCAGCTTAGAACCGGGACATGGGCAGTTCTTC.